The 26 T cell receptor beta chains below were found in one sample sequenced in a study of human T cells and chemical hapten exposure. TCRdb reprocessed the RACE reads via MiXCR and lists one record per CDR3 protein. The sample shows about 290,000 distinct CDR3 sequences, approximately 8% of them seen only once. Time point denoted: pre-sensitization, week 0. Stated treatment: therapeutic diphenylcyclopropenone sensitization with weekly scalp DPC. This specimen consisted of whole blood, obtained in connection with sensitization to the hapten diphenylcyclopropenone (DPC). The receptors shown here come from a man aged 18 to 30 with alopecia areata. Some clones in this sample may be carry-over from other donors' samples.

The chain employs TRBV20-1 and TRBJ2-4; 7 bases fit TRBD1. The CDR3 totals 15 residues. J lost 3 bases, V lost 4 bases, and 9 bases had no gene match. Germline CDR1 reads DFQATT; CDR2 reads SNEGSKA (reference sequence). CDR3: CSANIRGFDKNIQYF. For the CDR3, the DNA is TGCAGTGCTAATATCAGGGGGTTCGACAAAAACATTCAGTACTTC.

The V call is TRBV3-1, the J call TRBJ1-1, with D uncertain. Germline V CDR1 and CDR2: LGHDT, YNNKEL (reference sequence). V lost 2 bases and J lost 2, with 12 bases in between. The CDR3 has 15 amino acids. The CDR3 DNA is TGTGCCAGCAGCCAAACCTCCTTGAGTAACACTGAAGCTTTCTTT. It yields the protein CASSQTSLSNTEAFF.

This clonotype was picked up many times. The chain uses TRBV20-1 and TRBJ2-7, with D uncertain. The CDR3 runs 13 residues. Trimming left V 0 bases short and J 1 base short, with 7 bases between. Germline-derived CDR1 and CDR2 are DFQATT and SNEGSKA (reference sequence). CDR3 nucleotides: TGCAGTGCTAGAGATGCACAGTCCTACGAGCAGTACGTC. Translated: CSARDAQSYEQYV.

This clonotype showed up many times. The chain joins TRBV20-1 to TRBJ1-4; TRBD1 agrees at 7 bases. Per the germline V gene, CDR1 is DFQATT and CDR2 is SNEGSKA (reference sequence). This CDR3 is 14 amino acids long. V was pared by 5 bases and J by 6 bases, with 9 bases of the junction left unmatched. The CDR3 DNA reads TGCAGTGCTGCAGATTCCGGGACAGATGAAAAACTGTTTTTT. It is translated as CSAADSGTDEKLFF.

About this clonotype itself: One junction end does not reproduce the germline sequence, and a read error may be involved. The rearrangement links TRBV4-3 to TRBJ2-1, with a possible D match to TRBD2 (8 bases). In germline, CDR1 is LGHNA, CDR2 YSLEER. The CDR3 contains 17 residues. In DNA form, the CDR3 reads TGCGCCAGCAGCCCAGGGACTAGACAGGGCTGGGGGAATGAGCAGCTCTTC. Translated, it gives CASSPGTRQGWGNEQLF.

This clonotype showed up many times. The V and J genes are TRBV11-2 and TRBJ2-1, with 7 bases fitting TRBD1. The germline V gene encodes CDR1 SGHAT and CDR2 FQNNGV. The CDR3 has 14 amino acids. The V and J ends lost 9 bases and 3 bases, in that order; junction bases with no gene match: 8. In DNA, the CDR3 is TGTGCCAGTAGGGGACAGTTCCACTACAATGAGCAGTTCTTC. Translation gives CASRGQFHYNEQFF.

This clonotype was seen a handful of times. As DNA, the CDR3 is TGTGCCAGCAGCCCAGGACAGGGTCGAGCTTTCTTT. Translated: CASSPGQGRAFF. The chain has TRBV7-9 and TRBJ1-1; TRBD1 aligns across 8 bases. This CDR3 comprises 12 residues. The trim removed 5 bases at V and 10 bases at J, leaving 6 bases unmatched. Per the germline V gene, CDR1 is SEHNR and CDR2 is FQNEAQ (reference sequence).

This clonotype was recorded a few times. The DNA of the CDR3 is TGTGCCAGCAGCCAGACAGGGTACGGAGCGTTGGGAGCTTTCTTT. This sequence encodes CASSQTGYGALGAFF. The V gene is TRBV2, the J gene TRBJ1-1; 7 positions match TRBD1. The CDR3 covers 15 residues. J gave up 10 bases and V 6 bases, and 17 bases lay outside the gene matches. The germline V gene has CDR1 SNHLY and CDR2 FYNNEI.

This chain joins TRBV12-3 or TRBV12-4 and TRBJ1-1; the D is unclear. This CDR3 has 12 residues. V was cut by 3 bases and J by 6 bases, with 8 bases left in between. CDR3 nucleotide sequence: TGTGCCAGCAGTTTCGGGTGGCCTGAAGCTTTCTTT. This gives the protein CASSFGWPEAFF.

This clonotype was seen repeatedly, ten times or more. V gene TRBV7-6 combines with J gene TRBJ1-6; D unresolved. The CDR3 spans 13 residues. Trimming stripped 4 bases from V and 7 bases from J, with 8 bases between. The germline CDR1 and CDR2 sequences are SGHVS and FNYEAQ. CDR3: CASSWTENSPLHF. In DNA form, the CDR3 reads TGTGCCAGCAGCTGGACTGAGAATTCACCCCTCCACTTT.

The gene calls are TRBV28 and TRBJ2-3, with 8 positions matching TRBD1. The germline CDR1 and CDR2 sequences are MDHEN and SYDVKM. Germline trimming cut 4 bases from V and 4 bases from J; bases unmatched to any gene: 13. The CDR3 is made up of 17 amino acids. The CDR3 sequence: CASSSPGQGSFADTQYF. CDR3 bases: TGTGCCAGCAGTTCCCCCGGACAGGGTAGTTTTGCAGATACGCAGTATTTT.

This clonotype was detected only a few times. The chain uses TRBV12-5 and TRBJ1-1; D is uncertain. The germline V and J ends were trimmed by 2 bases and 3 bases, with 7 bases remaining between them. Germline loops: CDR1 LGHNT, CDR2 FRNRAP. This CDR3 spans 13 amino acids. The DNA of the CDR3 is TGTGCTAGTGGTTTGTATCCGGACACTGAAGCTTTCTTT. As protein: CASGLYPDTEAFF.

The chain uses TRBV5-1 and TRBJ1-5, with 7 bases aligning to TRBD1. The CDR3 spans 15 residues. V gave up 4 bases and J gave up 9 bases; unmatched junction bases: 13. Germline CDR1 SGHRS, CDR2 YFSETQ. CDR3 bases: TGCGCCAGCAGCAGCCGGGACAGCCTCCAAGGGCCCCAGCATTTT. It specifies CASSSRDSLQGPQHF.

The chain joins TRBV11-2 to TRBJ2-7, with 8 bases matching TRBD1. Germline loops: CDR1 SGHAT, CDR2 FQNNGV. The CDR3 consists of 15 residues. V gave up 6 bases and J gave up 3 bases; unmatched junction bases: 10. The CDR3 nucleotides read TGTGCCAGCAGGGAGGGGGGACAGGCAAACTACGAGCAGTACTTC. Translation gives CASREGGQANYEQYF.

The gene calls are TRBV10-1 and TRBJ2-2, with D possibly matching TRBD1 (7 bases). Germline V gives CDR1 WNHNN, CDR2 SYGVQD (reference sequence). Deletions cut 3 bases from V and 7 bases from J, with 15 bases between. The CDR3 consists of 15 residues. The CDR3 DNA reads as TGCGCCAGCAGTGACCCATGGAGGGGGCGCGGGGAGCTGTTTTTT. This sequence encodes CASSDPWRGRGELFF.

This clonotype was observed many times. The V call is TRBV6-5, the J call TRBJ1-4; maybe TRBD1 (5 bases). Germline V gene lookup returns CDR1 MNHEY and CDR2 SVGAGI. The ends were cut back, 0 bases at V and 5 bases at J, with 13 bases in the middle. The CDR3 is 16 amino acids. Here the CDR3 DNA reads TGTGCCAGCAGTTACTCTGGGGGTTGGGGGAATGAAAAACTGTTTTTT. The encoded protein is CASSYSGGWGNEKLFF.

For the CDR3, the DNA is TGCGCCAGCAGCCAGGTGGTGGGAACTGGAGGAAACACCATATATTTT. It is translated as CASSQVVGTGGNTIYF. This rearrangement joins TRBV4-1 to TRBJ1-3, with D hard to call. Germline CDR1 is MGHRA and CDR2 is YSYEKL. Between the trimmed V and J ends, which lost 3 bases and 4 bases, there was a span of 16 bases. The CDR3 has 16 residues.

This clonotype showed up many times. This chain uses TRBV20-1 with TRBJ2-7, with 9 positions matching TRBD1. This CDR3 is 14 amino acids long. J was trimmed by 6 bases and V by 2 bases; bases with no gene match: 8. Germline-derived CDR1 and CDR2 are DFQATT and SNEGSKA (reference sequence). The CDR3: CSARSGTGHLEQYF. In DNA form, the CDR3 reads TGCAGTGCTAGATCCGGGACAGGGCACCTCGAGCAGTACTTC.

This clonotype was observed a few times. The chain combines TRBV29-1 with TRBJ1-1; D might be TRBD1 (5 bases). CDR1 and CDR2 (germline): SQVTM, ANQGSEA. Trimming removed 2 bases at V and 0 bases at J, with 7 bases between. CDR3 length: 13 amino acids. The CDR3 here is CSVEQGLNTEAFF. DNA of the CDR3: TGCAGCGTTGAACAGGGTTTGAACACTGAAGCTTTCTTT.

In this sample, this clonotype turned up a few times. This chain joins TRBV7-9 and TRBJ1-1, with TRBD1 matching over 7 bases. Germline CDR1 SEHNR, CDR2 FQNEAQ (reference sequence). The CDR3 consists of 15 residues. The ends lost 1 base at V and 3 bases at J; junction bases unmatched: 5. For the CDR3, the DNA is TGTGCCAGCAGCTTAGTGAGTCAGGGGGACACTGAAGCTTTCTTT. This sequence encodes CASSLVSQGDTEAFF.

This clonotype was seen more than once but under ten times. This chain uses TRBV27 with TRBJ1-5; possible D gene TRBD1, 6 bases. The CDR3 spans 17 residues. Germline values: CDR1 MNHEY, CDR2 SMNVEV (reference sequence). Trimming shortened V by 5 bases and J by 5 bases, and 22 bases separated the two germline ends. The CDR3 reads CASSAPGHGARDQPQHF. DNA for the CDR3: TGTGCCAGCAGTGCACCGGGACATGGGGCCAGGGATCAGCCCCAGCATTTT.

This clonotype was seen repeatedly, ten times or more. The genes are TRBV5-8 and TRBJ2-3; a possible D gene is TRBD1 (5 bases). Germline CDR1 and CDR2: SGHTS and YDEGEE. The CDR3 is 15 residues long. V lost 0 bases, J lost 4 bases, and 12 bases lay in between. The CDR3 loop reads CASSLGAGPPDTQYF. CDR3 nucleotides: TGTGCCAGCAGCTTGGGGGCAGGGCCCCCAGATACGCAGTATTTT.

This clonotype was seen more than once but under ten times. The chain combines TRBV7-2 with TRBJ1-2; D remains unclear. V lost 3 bases to trimming and J lost 5 bases, with 13 bases between them. Germline values: CDR1 SGHTA, CDR2 FQGNSA. The CDR3 runs to 14 residues. This CDR3 is CASSFGRNPYGYTF. As DNA, the CDR3 is TGTGCCAGCAGCTTTGGAAGAAACCCTTATGGCTACACCTTC.

This clonotype was recorded at least ten times. V is TRBV29-1 and J is TRBJ1-1; D gene uncertain. The germline V and J ends were trimmed by 7 bases and 1 base, with 13 bases remaining between them. Germline V CDR1 and CDR2: SQVTM, ANQGSEA. CDR3 length: 13 residues. The CDR3 nucleotides read TGCAGCGCGGGCGGGCGGAGGAACACTGAAGCTTTCTTT. Its protein is CSAGGRRNTEAFF. The whole variable domain, filled in from reference TRBV29-1 and TRBJ1-1, reads SAVISQKPSRDICQRGTSLTIQCQVDSQVTMMFWYRQQPGQSLTLIATANQGSEATYESGFVIDKFPISRPNLTFSTLTVSNMSPEDSSIYLCSAGGRRNTEAFFGQGTRLTVV.

This sequence joins TRBV29-1 and TRBJ2-1; D is uncertain. The ends were cut back, 7 bases at V and 1 base at J, with 32 bases in the middle. This CDR3 is built from 20 residues. CDR1 is SQVTM and CDR2 is ANQGSEA in the germline V gene. The CDR3 reads CSARPSRTAPIMGSYNEQFF. The CDR3 DNA reads as TGCAGCGCCCGACCCAGTCGAACCGCACCAATTATGGGGTCCTACAATGAGCAGTTCTTC.

This clonotype showed up just a few times. The chain links TRBV7-9 to TRBJ2-1; perhaps TRBD1 as D (6 bases). Trimming cost V 1 base and J 6 bases, with 13 bases left between them. CDR3 length equals 15 residues. The germline V gene has CDR1 SEHNR and CDR2 FQNEAQ (reference sequence). The DNA of the CDR3 is TGTGCCAGCAGCTTAGGGGACAAACATATCAATGAGCAGTTCTTC. It codes for CASSLGDKHINEQFF.